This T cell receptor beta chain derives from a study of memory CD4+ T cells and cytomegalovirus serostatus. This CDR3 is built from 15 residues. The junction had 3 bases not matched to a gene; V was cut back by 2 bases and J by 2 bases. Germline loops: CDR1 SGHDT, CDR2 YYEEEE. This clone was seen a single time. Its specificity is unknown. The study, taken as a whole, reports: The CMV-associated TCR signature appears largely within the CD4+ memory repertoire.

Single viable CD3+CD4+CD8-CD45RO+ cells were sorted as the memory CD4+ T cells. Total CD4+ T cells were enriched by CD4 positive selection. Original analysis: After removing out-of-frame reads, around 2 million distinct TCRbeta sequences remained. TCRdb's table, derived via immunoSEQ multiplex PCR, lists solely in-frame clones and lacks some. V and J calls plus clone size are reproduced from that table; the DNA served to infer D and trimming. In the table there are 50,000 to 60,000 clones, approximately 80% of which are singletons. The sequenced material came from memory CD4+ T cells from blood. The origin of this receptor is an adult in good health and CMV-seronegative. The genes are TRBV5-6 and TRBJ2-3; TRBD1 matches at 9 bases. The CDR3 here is CASSLGQGSTDTQYF. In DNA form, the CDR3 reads TGTGCCAGCAGCTTAGGACAGGGGTCCACAGATACGCAGTATTTT.